The 14 T cell receptor beta chains reported below all come from one sample, sequenced in a study of blood T cell repertoires in COVID-19. Data came from immunoSEQ multiplex PCR; TCRdb stores just in-frame clones and leaves some out. Altogether 100,000 to 150,000 clones are present, 84% being singletons, with the ten largest covering approximately 13%. Source material: peripheral blood. Source of these receptors: a woman aged 25 to 45 who had recovered from COVID-19.

The gene calls are TRBV5-1 and TRBJ2-5; D call uncertain. V was pared by 7 bases and J by 1 base, with 8 bases between. The CDR3 runs 12 residues. Germline V gene data show CDR1 as SGHRS and CDR2 as YFSETQ. The CDR3 loop reads CASALSQETQYF. The CDR3 coding sequence is TGCGCCAGCGCCCTTAGCCAAGAGACCCAGTACTTC.

The rearrangement links TRBV27 to TRBJ2-1; TRBD2 matches at 7 bases. V lost 7 bases to trimming and J lost 8 bases; unmatched junction nucleotides: 14. Germline lookup yields CDR1 MNHEY and CDR2 SMNVEV (reference sequence). The CDR3 is 15 amino acids. The CDR3 protein is CASTWEGLPGHEQFF. In DNA form, the CDR3 reads TGTGCCAGCACCTGGGAGGGCCTCCCTGGCCATGAGCAGTTCTTC.

The gene calls are TRBV4-2 and TRBJ2-3, with 7 positions matching TRBD2. Germline V gene lookup returns CDR1 LGHNA and CDR2 YNFKEQ. After removal of 2 bases from V and 3 bases from J, the junction contained 11 bases not matched to a gene. The CDR3 totals 17 residues. For the CDR3, the DNA is TGTGCCAGCAGCCAACCCCCTGGCGGGAGTAGAACAGATACGCAGTATTTT. Its translation: CASSQPPGGSRTDTQYF.

This clone came up once. The chain carries TRBV5-6 and TRBJ1-6, with D perhaps matching TRBD1 (5 bases). Germline V CDR1 and CDR2: SGHDT, YYEEEE. V was shortened by 1 base and J by 6 bases, with 11 bases between the two germline ends. CDR3 length: 15 residues. The chain's CDR3 is CASSLTQGTNSPLHF. The CDR3, as DNA: TGTGCCAGCAGCTTGACTCAGGGAACTAATTCACCCCTCCACTTT.

The chain links TRBV24-1 to TRBJ2-1; TRBD1 aligns across 8 bases. The V and J ends lost 4 bases and 2 bases, in that order; junction bases with no gene match: 0. There are 14 residues in the CDR3. Looked up from germline, CDR1 is KGHDR and CDR2 is SFDVKD. CDR3 coding DNA: TGTGCCACCAGTGAGACAGGGGCCTACAATGAGCAGTTCTTC. It specifies CATSETGAYNEQFF.

V gene TRBV5-1 combines with J gene TRBJ2-2; 10 nucleotides match TRBD2. Germline CDR1 SGHRS, CDR2 YFSETQ. CDR3 length: 16 residues. J was trimmed by 5 bases and V by 4 bases; bases with no gene match: 8. The CDR3 bases are TGCGCCAGCAGCCCTGGACTAGCGGTTAATACCGGGGAGCTGTTTTTT. Its translation is CASSPGLAVNTGELFF.

V is TRBV19 and J is TRBJ2-5; the match to TRBD1 covers 8 bases. This CDR3 is built from 15 residues. V was pared by 6 bases and J by 5 bases, with 11 bases of the junction left unmatched. The V gene's germline CDR1 is LNHDA and CDR2 SQIVND (reference sequence). CDR3 residues: CASSQDRGGWETQYF. The CDR3 DNA reads as TGTGCCAGTAGCCAAGACAGGGGAGGTTGGGAGACCCAGTACTTC. The full variable domain, rest sourced from reference TRBV19 and TRBJ2-5, is DGGITQSPKYLFRKEGQNVTLSCEQNLNHDAMYWYRQDPGQGLRLIYYSQIVNDFQKGDIAEGYSVSREKKESFPLTVTSAQKNPTAFYLCASSQDRGGWETQYFGPGTRLLVL.

This clone was recorded only once. The chain joins TRBV5-4 to TRBJ2-1, with 12 bases lining up with TRBD2. Germline lookup yields CDR1 SGHNT and CDR2 YYREEE (reference sequence). The CDR3 length is 15 residues. V trimming: 2 bases; J trimming: 6 bases; junction bases outside the gene matches: 3. The CDR3, as DNA: TGTGCCAGCAGCTTAACTAGCGGGAGGATCAATGAGCAGTTCTTC. This translates into CASSLTSGRINEQFF.

This rearrangement joins TRBV12-3 or TRBV12-4 to TRBJ2-7, with a weak D call TRBD2 (6 bases). V lost 3 bases to trimming and J lost 1 base, with 7 bases between them. The CDR3 has 13 residues. CDR3 sequence (DNA): TGTGCCAGCAGTTTCGGGGGTTCCTACGAGCAGTACTTC. Translation gives CASSFGGSYEQYF.

The chain links TRBV2 to TRBJ2-5, with D tentatively TRBD2 (6 bases). This CDR3 has 12 residues. Trimming left V 7 bases short and J 5 bases short, with 11 bases between. Germline values: CDR1 SNHLY, CDR2 FYNNEI. CDR3 sequence reads: CASKGGRETQYF. Here the CDR3 DNA reads TGTGCCAGCAAGGGAGGCAGGGAGACCCAGTACTTC.

V and J are TRBV19 and TRBJ2-1, with 7 bases identical to TRBD1. The CDR3 has 14 amino acids. The V segment lost 5 bases and the J segment 7 bases; nucleotides outside the gene matches: 8. The germline V gene encodes CDR1 LNHDA and CDR2 SQIVND (reference sequence). DNA for the CDR3: TGTGCCAGTAGTGCCACCCAACAGGGGAATGAGCAGTTCTTC. Protein: CASSATQQGNEQFF. Combining the CDR3 with reference TRBV19 and TRBJ2-1 gives the whole variable domain DGGITQSPKYLFRKEGQNVTLSCEQNLNHDAMYWYRQDPGQGLRLIYYSQIVNDFQKGDIAEGYSVSREKKESFPLTVTSAQKNPTAFYLCASSATQQGNEQFFGPGTRLTVL.

V is TRBV6-5 and J is TRBJ1-2; D is unclear. Trimming cost V 6 bases and J 2 bases, with 10 bases left between them. Germline CDR1 and CDR2: MNHEY and SVGAGI. The CDR3 spans 13 residues. This CDR3 is CASRPRLNYGYTF. In DNA form, the CDR3 reads TGTGCCAGCAGGCCCAGGTTGAACTATGGCTACACCTTC.

Notes on this clone: One end of the junction varies from germline; a read error may be responsible. The rearrangement joins TRBV7-7 to TRBJ2-3, with 7 nucleotides matching TRBD2. The CDR3 length is 15 residues. Germline CDR1 SSHAT, CDR2 FNYEAQ (reference sequence). The CDR3 DNA reads TGTGCTAGCAGCCCGGGGGGTAAGGGCACAGATACGCAGTATTTT. This encodes CASSPGGKGTDTQYF.

This chain connects TRBV11-2 to TRBJ2-3; 15 bases fit TRBD2. Trimming took 5 bases from V and 5 from J; bases not matched to a gene: 14. CDR1 is SGHAT, CDR2 FQNNGV, per germline. This CDR3 region has 19 residues. CDR3 DNA: TGTGCCAGCAGCCCTCGGACTAGCGGGGGGGCAGTTGAAGGAGATACGCAGTATTTT. Translation: CASSPRTSGGAVEGDTQYF. Based on the CDR3 plus reference TRBV11-2 and TRBJ2-3, the full variable domain is EAGVAQSPRYKIIEKRQSVAFWCNPISGHATLYWYQQILGQGPKLLIQFQNNGVVDDSQLPKDRFSAERLKGVDSTLKIQPAKLEDSAVYLCASSPRTSGGAVEGDTQYFGPGTRLTVL.